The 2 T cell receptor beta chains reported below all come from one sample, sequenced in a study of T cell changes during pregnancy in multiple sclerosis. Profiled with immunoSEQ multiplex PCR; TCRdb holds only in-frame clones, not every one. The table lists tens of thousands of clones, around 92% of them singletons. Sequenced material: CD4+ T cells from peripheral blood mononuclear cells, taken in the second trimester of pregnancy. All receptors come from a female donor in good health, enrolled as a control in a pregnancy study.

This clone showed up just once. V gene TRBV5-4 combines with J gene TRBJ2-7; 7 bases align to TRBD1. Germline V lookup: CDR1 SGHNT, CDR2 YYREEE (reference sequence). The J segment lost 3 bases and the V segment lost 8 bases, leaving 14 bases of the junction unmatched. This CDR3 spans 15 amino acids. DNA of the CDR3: TGTGCCAGACGAGGGATCCGACAGGGCCGCTACGAGCAGTACTTC. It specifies CARRGIRQGRYEQYF.

The CDR3 loop is CATSRDRTSPRRGETQYF. DNA for the CDR3: TGTGCCACCAGCAGAGATCGGACTAGCCCTAGAAGGGGAGAGACCCAGTACTTC. The rearrangement links TRBV15 to TRBJ2-5; 8 nucleotides line up with TRBD2. Germline values: CDR1 LNHNV, CDR2 YYDKDF (reference sequence). Losses at the gene ends were 0 bases for V and 4 bases for J; bases not matched to a gene: 13. CDR3 size: 18 residues.